This T cell receptor (beta chain) originates from a study of identical twins. In TCRdb, the 5' RACE reads were re-called with MiXCR into one record per CDR3 protein. The sample includes around 200,000 distinct CDR3 sequences, around a tenth of them seen just once. Concerning this clonotype: The target antigen is unknown.

In germline, CDR1 is MNHNS, CDR2 SASEGT. Trimming took off 7 bases at V and 5 bases at J, with 23 bases between the two ends. The CDR3 sequence is 16 residues long. Whole-study findings and limits: While abundant cord blood beta clonotypes carried fewer insertions, memory repertoires showed no such pattern.

The sequenced material came from memory (CD45RO+) T cells sorted from blood. The V gene is TRBV6-1, the J gene TRBJ1-1; D is possibly TRBD1 (5 bases). The receptor was isolated from a woman younger than 30 in good health. The CDR3 loop is CASILLSGGARTEAFF. The CDR3 DNA sequence: TGTGCCAGCATCCTACTTTCGGGAGGGGCAAGGACTGAAGCTTTCTTT.